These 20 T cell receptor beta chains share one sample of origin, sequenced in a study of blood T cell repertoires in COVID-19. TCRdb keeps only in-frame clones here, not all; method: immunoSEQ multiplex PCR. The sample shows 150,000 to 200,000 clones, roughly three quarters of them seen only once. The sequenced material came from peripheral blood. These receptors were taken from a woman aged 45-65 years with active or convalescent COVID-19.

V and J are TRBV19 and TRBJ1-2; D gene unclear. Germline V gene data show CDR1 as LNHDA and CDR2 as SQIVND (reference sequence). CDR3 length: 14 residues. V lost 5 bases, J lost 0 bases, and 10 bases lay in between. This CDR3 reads CASSPQGANYGYTF. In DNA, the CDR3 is TGTGCCAGTAGTCCCCAAGGAGCTAACTATGGCTACACCTTC.

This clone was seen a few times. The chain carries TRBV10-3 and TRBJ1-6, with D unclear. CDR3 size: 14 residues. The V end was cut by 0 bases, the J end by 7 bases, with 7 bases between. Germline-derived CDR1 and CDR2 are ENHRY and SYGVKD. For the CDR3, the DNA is TGTGCCATCAGTGAGTCGTCGGGGAATTCACCCCTCCACTTT. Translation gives CAISESSGNSPLHF.

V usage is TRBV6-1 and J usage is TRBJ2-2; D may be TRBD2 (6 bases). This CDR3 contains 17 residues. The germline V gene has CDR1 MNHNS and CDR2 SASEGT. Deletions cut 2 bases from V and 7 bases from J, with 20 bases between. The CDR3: CASSEWAGRPIGGELFF. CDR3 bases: TGTGCCAGCAGTGAATGGGCAGGGAGGCCGATTGGCGGGGAGCTGTTTTTT.

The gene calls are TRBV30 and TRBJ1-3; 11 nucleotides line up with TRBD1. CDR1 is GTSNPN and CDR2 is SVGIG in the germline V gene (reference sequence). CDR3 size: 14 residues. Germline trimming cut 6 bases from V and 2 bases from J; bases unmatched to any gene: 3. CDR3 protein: CACWTGGTGNTIYF. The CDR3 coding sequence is TGTGCCTGTTGGACAGGGGGCACTGGAAACACCATATATTTT.

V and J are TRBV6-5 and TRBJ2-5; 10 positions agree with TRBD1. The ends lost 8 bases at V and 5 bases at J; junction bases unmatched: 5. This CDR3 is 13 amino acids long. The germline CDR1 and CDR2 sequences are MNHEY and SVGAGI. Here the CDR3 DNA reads TGTGCCAGCCGGACAGGGGGGAAGGAGACCCAGTACTTC. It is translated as CASRTGGKETQYF.

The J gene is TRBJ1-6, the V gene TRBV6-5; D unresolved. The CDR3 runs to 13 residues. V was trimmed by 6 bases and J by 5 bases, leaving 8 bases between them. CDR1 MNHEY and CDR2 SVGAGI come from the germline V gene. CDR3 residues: CASRKQNNSPLHF. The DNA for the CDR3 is TGTGCCAGCAGGAAACAGAATAATTCACCCCTCCACTTT.

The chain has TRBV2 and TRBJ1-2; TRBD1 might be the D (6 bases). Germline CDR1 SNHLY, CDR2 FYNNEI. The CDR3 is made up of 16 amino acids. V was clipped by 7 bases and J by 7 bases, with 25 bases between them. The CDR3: CASTKETGTPTAGYTF. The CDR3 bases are TGTGCCAGCACCAAAGAAACCGGGACACCTACTGCTGGCTACACCTTC.

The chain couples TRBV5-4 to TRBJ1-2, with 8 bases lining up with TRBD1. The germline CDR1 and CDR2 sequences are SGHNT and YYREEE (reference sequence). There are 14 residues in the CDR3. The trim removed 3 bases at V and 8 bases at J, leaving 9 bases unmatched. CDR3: CASSSGTGYGGYTF. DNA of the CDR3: TGTGCCAGCAGCTCCGGGACAGGATACGGGGGCTACACCTTC.

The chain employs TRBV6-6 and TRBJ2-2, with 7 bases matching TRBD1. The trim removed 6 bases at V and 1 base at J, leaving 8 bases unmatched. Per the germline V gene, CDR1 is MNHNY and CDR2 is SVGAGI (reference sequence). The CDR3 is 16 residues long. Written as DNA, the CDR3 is TGTGCCAGCAGCCTTCGGACAGGCGGGAACACCGGGGAGCTGTTTTTT. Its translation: CASSLRTGGNTGELFF.

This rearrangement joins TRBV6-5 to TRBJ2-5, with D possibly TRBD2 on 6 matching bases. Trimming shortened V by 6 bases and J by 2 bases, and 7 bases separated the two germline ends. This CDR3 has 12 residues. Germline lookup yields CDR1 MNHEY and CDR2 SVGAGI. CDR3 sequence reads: CASRAGQETQYF. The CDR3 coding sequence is TGTGCCAGCAGGGCGGGACAAGAGACCCAGTACTTC.

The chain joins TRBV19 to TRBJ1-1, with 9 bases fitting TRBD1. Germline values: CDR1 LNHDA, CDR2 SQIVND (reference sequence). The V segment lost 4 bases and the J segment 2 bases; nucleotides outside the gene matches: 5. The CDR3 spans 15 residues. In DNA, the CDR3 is TGTGCCAGTAGTACGGGACAGGGAGGAAACACTGAAGCTTTCTTT. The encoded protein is CASSTGQGGNTEAFF.

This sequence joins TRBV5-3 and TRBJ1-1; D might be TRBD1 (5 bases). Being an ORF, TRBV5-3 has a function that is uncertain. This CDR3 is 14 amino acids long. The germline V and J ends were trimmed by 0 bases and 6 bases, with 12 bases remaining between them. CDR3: CARSLEDRDSEAFF. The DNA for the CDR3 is TGTGCCAGAAGCTTGGAAGATAGGGACTCTGAAGCTTTCTTT.

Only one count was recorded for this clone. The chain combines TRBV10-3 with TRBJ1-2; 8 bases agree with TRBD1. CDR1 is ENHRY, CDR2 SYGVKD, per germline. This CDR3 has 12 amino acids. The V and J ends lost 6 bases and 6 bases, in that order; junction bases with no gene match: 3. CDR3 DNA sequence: TGTGCCATCAGGGCGGACAGGGATGGCTACACCTTC. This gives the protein CAIRADRDGYTF.

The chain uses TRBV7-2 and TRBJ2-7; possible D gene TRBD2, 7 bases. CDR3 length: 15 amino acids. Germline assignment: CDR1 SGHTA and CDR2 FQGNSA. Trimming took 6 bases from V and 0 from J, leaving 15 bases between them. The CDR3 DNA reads TGTGCCAGCAGGTCAGGTAGGGGGGGCTCCTACGAGCAGTACTTC. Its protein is CASRSGRGGSYEQYF.

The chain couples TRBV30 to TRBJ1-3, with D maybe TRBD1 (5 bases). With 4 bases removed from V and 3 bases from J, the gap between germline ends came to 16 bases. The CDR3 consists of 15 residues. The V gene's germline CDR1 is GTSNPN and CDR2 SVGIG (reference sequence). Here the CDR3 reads CAWTEGLQIGNTIYF. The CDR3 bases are TGTGCCTGGACGGAGGGGCTTCAGATTGGAAACACCATATATTTT.

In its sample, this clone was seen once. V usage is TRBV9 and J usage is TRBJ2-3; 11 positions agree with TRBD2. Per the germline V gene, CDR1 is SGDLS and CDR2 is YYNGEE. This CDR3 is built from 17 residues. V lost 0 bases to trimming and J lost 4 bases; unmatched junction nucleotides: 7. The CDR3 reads CASSVGHSGGAADTQYF. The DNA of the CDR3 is TGTGCCAGCAGCGTAGGGCATAGCGGGGGGGCCGCAGATACGCAGTATTTT.

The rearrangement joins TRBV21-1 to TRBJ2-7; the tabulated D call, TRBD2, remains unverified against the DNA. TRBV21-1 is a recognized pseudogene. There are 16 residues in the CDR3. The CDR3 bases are TGTGCCAGCAGCAAAGGGACTAGCGGGAGTTTCTACGAGCAGTACTTC. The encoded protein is CASSKGTSGSFYEQYF.

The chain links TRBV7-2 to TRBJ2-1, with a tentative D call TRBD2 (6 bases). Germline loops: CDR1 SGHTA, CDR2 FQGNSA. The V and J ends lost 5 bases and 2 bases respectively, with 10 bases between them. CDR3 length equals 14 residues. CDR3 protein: CASSGGVPYNEQFF. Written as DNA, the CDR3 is TGTGCCAGCAGCGGAGGGGTTCCCTACAATGAGCAGTTCTTC.

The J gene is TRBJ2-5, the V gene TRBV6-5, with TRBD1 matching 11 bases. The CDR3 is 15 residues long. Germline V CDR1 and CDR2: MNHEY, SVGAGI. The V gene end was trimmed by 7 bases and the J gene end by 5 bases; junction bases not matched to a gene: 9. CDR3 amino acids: CASTRDRGGRETQYF. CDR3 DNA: TGTGCCAGCACCCGGGACAGGGGGGGAAGGGAGACCCAGTACTTC.

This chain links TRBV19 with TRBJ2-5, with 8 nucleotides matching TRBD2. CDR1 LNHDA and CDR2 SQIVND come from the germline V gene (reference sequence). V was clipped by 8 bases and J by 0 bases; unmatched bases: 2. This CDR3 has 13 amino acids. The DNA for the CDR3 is TGTGCCAGTCGGGAGGGGTACCAAGAGACCCAGTACTTC. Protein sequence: CASREGYQETQYF.